The clone carrying this T cell receptor (beta chain) was recorded a few times. Its target is unknown. This specimen includes other DNA sequences encoding the same CDR3. The data were taken from a study of beta chain features in type 1 diabetes. At the level of the study: When patients were set against healthy donors, age, gender and cell yields were similar. Study results and caveats: A potential PCR bias toward shorter templates would be equal in patient and control samples. Across all four CD4+ subsets, people with type 1 diabetes showed modestly shorter TCRB CDR3s. A closer apparent resemblance between naive, central memory and Treg TCRB repertoires was seen in patients than in healthy donors. Insertion counts at VDJ junctions were lower in type 1 diabetes patients, who also showed more deletions there.

The CDR3 loop spans 14 amino acids. V was clipped by 5 bases and J by 1 base; unmatched bases: 3. Germline CDR1 reads SEHNR; CDR2 reads FQNEAQ (reference sequence). The whole isolated RNA underwent reverse transcription, so sequencing captured expressed TCRB transcripts. Some clones are missing from TCRdb's copy, which holds only in-frame ones; the method was immunoSEQ multiplex PCR. The sample holds roughly 300,000 clones; around 9% are singletons and the top ten take roughly 1%. The sample taken for sequencing was central memory CD4+ T cells from blood. V usage is TRBV7-9 and J usage is TRBJ2-7; 9 bases line up with TRBD1. The clonotype originates from a man aged 25-45 years with type 1 diabetes. The chain's CDR3 is CASSPDRGSYEQYF. The CDR3 nucleotides read TGTGCCAGCAGCCCCGACAGGGGGTCCTACGAGCAGTACTTC.